The text below deals with one T cell receptor delta chain. Its antigen specificity is not known. This likely traces to a read error, being one base from a far larger clone. Other DNA sequences within the sample encode an identical CDR3. Vgamma9/Vdelta2+ and Vdelta2-negative gammadelta T cell populations were flow-sorted from peripheral blood mononuclear cells for bulk TCR repertoire analysis. The method behind the library was multiplex PCR. This sample was sequenced with an Illumina MiSeq. From each sorted gammadelta T cell sample, both TCR gamma (TRG) and TCR delta (TRD) chains were sequenced. Concerning the study's data processing: Repertoire analyses included clonotype tree plots, accumulated frequency of the top 20 clonotypes, diversity index (DI) and D75 metrics. TCRdb reran clone calling on the public reads with CATT; rows sharing one DNA sequence were then combined. What appears here as the V and J calls and clone size reflects TCRdb's work, not the paper's. The table for this sample lists 90,000 or so delta-chain clones; over 0.9% of them were counted only once. The leading ten clones occupy around 9.6% of the sample.

This sample is drawn from a study of γδ T cells in repeated Plasmodium falciparum infection (dated by TCRdb to about 2021). Broadly, across the study: Malian children exposed to intense seasonal malaria transmission were enrolled in the natural-infection arm and compared with Australian children matched for age and gender. Four to six malaria-naive U.S. adults underwent four controlled human malaria infections by bites from P. falciparum NF54-infected Anopheles stephensi mosquitoes over about 630 days. The study examined how repeated Plasmodium falciparum infection shapes the human gammadelta T cell repertoire, using natural infection in Mali and controlled human malaria infection. Malian gammadelta TCR repertoires were analysed cross-sectionally in periods with no transmission and longitudinally across episodes of acute febrile malaria. Samples from controlled-infection subjects were taken at baseline, just before selected infections, and 21 days after each infection. What the authors observed across the whole study: Across time and infection, the Vgamma9/Vdelta2+ TCR repertoires showed a highly stable polyclonal makeup, with many TCRgamma sequences overlapping between individuals. Compared with Australian children, Malian children appeared to have Vdelta2-negative gammadelta TCR repertoires that were more clonally expanded, less diverse and less shared. Waves of new clonotype selection in Vdelta2-negative, largely Vdelta1+, gammadelta TCR repertoires appeared to be driven by repeated controlled infections. Generalizability was limited because the Malian cohort was drawn from a small rural village of predominantly one ethnic group. Because the controlled-infection cohort was small, analysis of inter-individual variability in gammadelta T cell responses was limited.

Spanning cysteine to phenylalanine, the CDR3 consists of 18 amino acids. CDR3 DNA is the only sequence kept; it has 54 bases, read in frame from the first base. CDR1 and CDR2 (GEAIGNYY, EKD) derive from the germline V gene. V is cut back by 1 base and J by 4 bases, with 14 bases in the junction unmatched. This chain joins TRDV2 to TRDJ2; TRDD3 aligns with 7 central bases. The J gene was missing in TCRdb and was found by matching the end of the DNA to germline. The sequenced sample consisted of gamma-delta T cells from blood. This TCR was recovered from a pool of human donors (malaria-infected and uninfected, not separated). The DNA sequence is given as TGTGCCTGTGACACGGTGGGGGACCCACCGAATAAGACAGCACAACTCTTCTTT. Its amino acids are CACDTVGDPPNKTAQLFF.